Listed here is a single T cell receptor beta chain. V lost 3 bases to trimming and J lost 8 bases; unmatched junction nucleotides: 11. Germline loops: CDR1 LGHDT, CDR2 YNNKEL (reference sequence). The CDR3 covers 16 residues. Clones were read by immunoSEQ multiplex PCR, and TCRdb kept only the in-frame ones, dropping some. Among under 200,000 clones listed, approximately 80% were seen once. Cohort 3 donors were reported recovered after two negative PCRs, clearance, or symptom resolution. The data belong to a study of blood T cell repertoires in COVID-19. The specimen sequenced was PBMCs or T cells enriched from blood (not recorded which). The receptor was isolated from a man aged 50 to 59 who had recovered from COVID-19. The chain couples TRBV3-1 (or the pseudogene TRBV3-2) to TRBJ2-3; 10 nucleotides line up with TRBD1. The CDR3 bases are TGTGCCAGCAGCCAGGGGGGAGACAGGGGGCAAGGTACGCAGTATTTT. It is translated as CASSQGGDRGQGTQYF.